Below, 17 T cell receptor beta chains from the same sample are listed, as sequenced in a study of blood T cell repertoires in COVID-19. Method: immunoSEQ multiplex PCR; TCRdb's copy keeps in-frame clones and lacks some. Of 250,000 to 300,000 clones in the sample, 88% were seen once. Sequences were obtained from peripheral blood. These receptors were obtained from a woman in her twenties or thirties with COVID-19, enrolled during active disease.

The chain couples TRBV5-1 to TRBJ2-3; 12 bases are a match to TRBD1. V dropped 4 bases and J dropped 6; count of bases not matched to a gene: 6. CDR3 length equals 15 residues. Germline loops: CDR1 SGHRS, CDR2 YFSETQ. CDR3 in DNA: TGCGCCAGCAGCCCCCGGGACAGGGGGCCGGATACGCAGTATTTT. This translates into CASSPRDRGPDTQYF.

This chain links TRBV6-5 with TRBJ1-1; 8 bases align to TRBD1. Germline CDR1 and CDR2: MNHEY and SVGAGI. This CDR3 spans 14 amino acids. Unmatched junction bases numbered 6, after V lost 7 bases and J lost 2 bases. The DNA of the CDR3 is TGTGCCAGCACCCGGACAGGGACAAACACTGAAGCTTTCTTT. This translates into CASTRTGTNTEAFF.

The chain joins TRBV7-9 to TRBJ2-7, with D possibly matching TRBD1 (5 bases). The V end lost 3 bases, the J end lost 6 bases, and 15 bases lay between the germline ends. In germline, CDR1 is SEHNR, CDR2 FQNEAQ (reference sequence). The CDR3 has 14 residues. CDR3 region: CASSFIQEGREQYF. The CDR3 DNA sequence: TGTGCCAGCAGCTTCATACAGGAAGGTCGCGAGCAGTACTTC.

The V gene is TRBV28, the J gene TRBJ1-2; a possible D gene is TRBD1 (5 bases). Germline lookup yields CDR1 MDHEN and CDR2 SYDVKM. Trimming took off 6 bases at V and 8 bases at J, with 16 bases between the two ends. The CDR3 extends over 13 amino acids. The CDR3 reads CASSRGHVSGYTF. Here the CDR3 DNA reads TGTGCCAGCAGCCGAGGACACGTATCAGGCTACACCTTC.

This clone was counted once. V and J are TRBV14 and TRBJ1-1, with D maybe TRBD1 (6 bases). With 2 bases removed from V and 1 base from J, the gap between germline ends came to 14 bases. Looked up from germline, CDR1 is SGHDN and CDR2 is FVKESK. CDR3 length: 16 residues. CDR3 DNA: TGTGCCAGCAGCCAATGGGCAGGGGACGGGAACACTGAAGCTTTCTTT. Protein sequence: CASSQWAGDGNTEAFF.

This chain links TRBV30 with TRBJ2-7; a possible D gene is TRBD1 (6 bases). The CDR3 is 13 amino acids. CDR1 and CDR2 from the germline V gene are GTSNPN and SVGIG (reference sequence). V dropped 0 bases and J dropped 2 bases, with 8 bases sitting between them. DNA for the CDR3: TGTGCCTGGAGTGTCGGGACACCCTACGAGCAGTACTTC. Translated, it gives CAWSVGTPYEQYF.

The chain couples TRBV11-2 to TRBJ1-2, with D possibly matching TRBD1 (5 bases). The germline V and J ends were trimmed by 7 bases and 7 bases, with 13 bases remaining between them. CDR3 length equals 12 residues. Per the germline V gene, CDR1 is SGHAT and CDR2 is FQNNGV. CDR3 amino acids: CASTQGPGGYTF. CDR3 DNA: TGTGCCAGCACCCAGGGCCCGGGTGGCTACACCTTC.

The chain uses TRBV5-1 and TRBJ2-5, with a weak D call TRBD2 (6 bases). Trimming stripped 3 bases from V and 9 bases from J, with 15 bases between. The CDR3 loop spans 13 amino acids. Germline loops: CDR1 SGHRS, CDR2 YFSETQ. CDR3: CASSSRLDSAQYF. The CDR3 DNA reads TGCGCCAGCAGCTCCAGACTAGATTCGGCCCAGTACTTC.

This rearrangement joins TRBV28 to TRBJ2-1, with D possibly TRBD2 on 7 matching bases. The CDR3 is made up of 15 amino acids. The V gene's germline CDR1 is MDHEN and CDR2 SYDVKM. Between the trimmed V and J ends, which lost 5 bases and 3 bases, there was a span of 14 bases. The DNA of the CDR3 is TGTGCCAGCAGTCCCGGGGGGCAGGACTACAATGAGCAGTTCTTC. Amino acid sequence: CASSPGGQDYNEQFF. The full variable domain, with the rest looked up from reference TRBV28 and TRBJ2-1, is DVKVTQSSRYLVKRTGEKVFLECVQDMDHENMFWYRQDPGLGLRLIYFSYDVKMKEKGDIPEGYSVSREKKERFSLILESASTNQTSMYLCASSPGGQDYNEQFFGPGTRLTVL.

For the CDR3, the DNA is TGTGCCATCAGAGGGTCCGGGACATCTAACTATGGCTACACCTTC. It yields the protein CAIRGSGTSNYGYTF. The V call is TRBV10-3, the J call TRBJ1-2; maybe TRBD1 (6 bases). This CDR3 spans 15 amino acids. V gave up 6 bases and J gave up 0 bases, with 14 bases separating them. The germline gives CDR1 ENHRY, CDR2 SYGVKD.

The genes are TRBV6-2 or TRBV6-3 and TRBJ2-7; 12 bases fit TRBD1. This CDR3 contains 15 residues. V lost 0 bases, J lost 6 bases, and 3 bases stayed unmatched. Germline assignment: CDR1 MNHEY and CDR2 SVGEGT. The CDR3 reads CASSYSGTGGFEQYF. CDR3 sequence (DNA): TGTGCCAGCAGTTACTCGGGGACAGGGGGCTTCGAGCAGTACTTC.

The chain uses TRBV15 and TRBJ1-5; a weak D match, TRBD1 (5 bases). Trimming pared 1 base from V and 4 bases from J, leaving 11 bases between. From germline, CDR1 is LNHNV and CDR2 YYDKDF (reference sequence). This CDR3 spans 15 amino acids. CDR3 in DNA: TGTGCCACCAGCAGAGTTCCAGGGCGGAATCAGCCCCAGCATTTT. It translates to CATSRVPGRNQPQHF. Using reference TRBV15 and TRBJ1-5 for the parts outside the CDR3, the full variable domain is DAMVIQNPRYQVTQFGKPVTLSCSQTLNHNVMYWYQQKSSQAPKLLFHYYDKDFNNEADTPDNFQSRRPNTSFCFLDIRSPGLGDTAMYLCATSRVPGRNQPQHFGDGTRLSIL.

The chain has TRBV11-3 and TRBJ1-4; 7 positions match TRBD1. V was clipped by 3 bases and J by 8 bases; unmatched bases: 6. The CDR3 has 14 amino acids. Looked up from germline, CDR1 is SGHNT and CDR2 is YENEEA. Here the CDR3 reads CASSFVQGSEKLFF. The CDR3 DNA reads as TGTGCCAGCAGCTTTGTACAGGGGTCAGAAAAACTGTTTTTT.

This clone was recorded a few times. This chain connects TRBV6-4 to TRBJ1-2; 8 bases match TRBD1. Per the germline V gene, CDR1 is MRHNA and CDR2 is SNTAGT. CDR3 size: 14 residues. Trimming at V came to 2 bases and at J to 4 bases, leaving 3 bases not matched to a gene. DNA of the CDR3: TGTGCCAGCAGTGACCACACAGGGGGCTATGGCTACACCTTC. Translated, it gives CASSDHTGGYGYTF.

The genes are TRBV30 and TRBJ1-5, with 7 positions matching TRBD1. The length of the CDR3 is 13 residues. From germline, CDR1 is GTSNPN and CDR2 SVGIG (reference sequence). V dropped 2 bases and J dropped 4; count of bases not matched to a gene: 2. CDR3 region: CAWSQGQNQPQHF. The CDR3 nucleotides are TGTGCCTGGAGTCAGGGACAGAATCAGCCCCAGCATTTT.

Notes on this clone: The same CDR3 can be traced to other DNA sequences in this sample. The CDR3 region has the DNA TGTGCCAGCAGCCAAGGAAGCTCGGGGGAGACCCAGTACTTC. This translates into CASSQGSSGETQYF. The rearrangement links TRBV3-1 (or the pseudogene TRBV3-2) to TRBJ2-5, with a weak D call TRBD2 (5 bases). Germline values: CDR1 LGHDT, CDR2 YNNKEL (reference sequence). Trimming took 1 base from V and 5 from J, leaving 11 bases between them. This CDR3 region has 14 residues.

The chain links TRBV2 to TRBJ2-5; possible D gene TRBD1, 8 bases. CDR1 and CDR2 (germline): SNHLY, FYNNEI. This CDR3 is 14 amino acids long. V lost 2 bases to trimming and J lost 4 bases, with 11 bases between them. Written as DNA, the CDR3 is TGTGCCAGCAGTGAATACAGGGGGGGAGAGACCCAGTACTTC. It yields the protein CASSEYRGGETQYF.